The following is a T cell receptor (beta chain) sequence with its context. Its antigen is unidentified. These data come from a study of beta chain features in type 1 diabetes. Every bit of the isolated RNA underwent reverse transcription, so sequencing read expressed TCRB transcripts. Assay used: immunoSEQ multiplex PCR; TCRdb lists only in-frame clones, some missing. The repertoire includes about 170,000 clones, about 7.9% of them detected once, and about 0.5% sits in the top ten. CDR3 size: 13 residues. The V gene's germline CDR1 is GTSNPN and CDR2 SVGIG (reference sequence). V was clipped by 0 bases and J by 5 bases, with 8 bases between them. Study-wide points: Shorter TCRB CDR3s, moderately but significantly so, marked every one of the four CD4+ subsets in Type 1 diabetes patients.

This TCR was sampled from a man aged 18 to 30 with type 1 diabetes. V and J are TRBV30 and TRBJ1-5; D is ambiguous. Material: central memory CD4+ T cells from blood. The CDR3: CAWSVGVYQPQHF. As DNA, the CDR3 is TGTGCCTGGAGTGTGGGAGTTTATCAGCCCCAGCATTTT.